A single sample is the source of the 29 T cell receptor beta chains below, sequenced in a study of T-cell memory formation after mild COVID-19. TCRdb processed the 5' RACE reads anew with MiXCR; each CDR3 protein has one entry. Altogether around 310,000 distinct CDR3 sequences are present, under 25% being singletons, with the ten largest covering over 20%. The sequenced sample was PBMCs or a T cell subset sorted from them (not recorded which). Receptors originate from a man in his late teens or twenties who had mild COVID-19 (a few samples of this study predate the infection). Cell type and time point are not known.

This clonotype was detected a few times. The genes are TRBV11-2 and TRBJ2-3; TRBD1 might be the D (6 bases). This CDR3 has 18 amino acids. Trimming removed 6 bases from V and 3 bases from J, with 25 bases in between. The germline V gene has CDR1 SGHAT and CDR2 FQNNGV. CDR3 in amino acids: CASSSGFDPSRGTDTQYF. The CDR3 DNA follows: TGTGCCAGCAGTAGTGGGTTCGACCCCTCTAGGGGGACAGATACGCAGTATTTT. Filled out from reference TRBV11-2 and TRBJ2-3, the complete variable domain reads EAGVAQSPRYKIIEKRQSVAFWCNPISGHATLYWYQQILGQGPKLLIQFQNNGVVDDSQLPKDRFSAERLKGVDSTLKIQPAKLEDSAVYLCASSSGFDPSRGTDTQYFGPGTRLTVL.

The V call is TRBV10-3, the J call TRBJ2-7; the D gene is possibly TRBD1 (6 bases). Germline CDR1 and CDR2: ENHRY and SYGVKD. Trimming removed 3 bases at V and 0 bases at J, with 24 bases between. The CDR3 extends over 19 amino acids. DNA of the CDR3: TGTGCCATCAGTGAAGATTTGGGGTTAGGGGCAGGGGACTCCTACGAGCAGTACTTC. Translating gives CAISEDLGLGAGDSYEQYF.

This chain connects TRBV20-1 to TRBJ2-1, with D tentatively TRBD2 (6 bases). The CDR3 loop spans 11 amino acids. Germline V gives CDR1 DFQATT, CDR2 SNEGSKA (reference sequence). Trimming cost V 1 base and J 13 bases, with 11 bases left between them. In nucleotides, the CDR3 is TGCAGTGCTAGAGCCGGGACTCAACAGTTCTTC. It translates to CSARAGTQQFF.

This clonotype was observed a handful of times. The rearrangement joins TRBV19 to TRBJ2-2; no reliable D call. The CDR3 is 11 residues long. Deletions cut 6 bases from V and 6 bases from J, with 5 bases between. The V gene's germline CDR1 is LNHDA and CDR2 SQIVND (reference sequence). The CDR3 region has the DNA TGTGCCAGTAGCAACCCCGGGGAGCTGTTTTTT. Translated, it gives CASSNPGELFF.

The V call is TRBV9, the J call TRBJ2-5; TRBD2 agrees at 8 bases. With 2 bases clipped from V and 4 bases from J, the junction kept 1 base outside the gene matches. From germline, CDR1 is SGDLS and CDR2 YYNGEE. The CDR3 has 13 amino acids. CDR3 nucleotides: TGTGCCAGCAGCGTGAGCGGGGGAGAGACCCAGTACTTC. It is translated as CASSVSGGETQYF.

This clonotype showed up many times. This rearrangement joins TRBV7-9 to TRBJ2-1, with D hard to call. The ends were cut back, 5 bases at V and 7 bases at J, with 6 bases in the middle. Germline values: CDR1 SEHNR, CDR2 FQNEAQ (reference sequence). The CDR3 is 11 amino acids. This CDR3 is CASSPQNEQFF. For the CDR3, the DNA is TGTGCCAGCAGCCCCCAGAATGAGCAGTTCTTC.

This clonotype appeared many times. The rearrangement joins TRBV7-2 to TRBJ2-1; TRBD1 matches 8 bases. CDR3 length: 12 residues. The junction had 8 bases not matched to a gene; V was cut back by 6 bases and J by 13 bases. The germline V gene has CDR1 SGHTA and CDR2 FQGNSA. CDR3 in DNA: TGTGCCAGCAGAGAACAGGGGGGATCCCAGTTCTTC. Its translation is CASREQGGSQFF.

This rearrangement joins TRBV24-1 to TRBJ2-5; D gene ambiguous. CDR3 length equals 14 residues. Germline V lookup: CDR1 KGHDR, CDR2 SFDVKD. Trimming removed 2 bases at V and 5 bases at J, with 11 bases between. CDR3: CATSDSGPRETQYF. The CDR3 DNA is TGTGCCACCAGTGATTCAGGACCGAGGGAGACCCAGTACTTC.

This chain joins TRBV10-1 and TRBJ2-3, with 9 bases identical to TRBD1. Trimming removed 0 bases from V and 5 bases from J; junction bases left unmatched: 6. This CDR3 is 16 amino acids long. CDR1 WNHNN and CDR2 SYGVQD come from the germline V gene (reference sequence). The CDR3 DNA sequence: TGCGCCAGCAGTGAGTCCCATACAGGGGGCAGAGATACGCAGTATTTT. Protein product: CASSESHTGGRDTQYF.

This clonotype has more than one count but fewer than ten. V gene TRBV14 combines with J gene TRBJ2-7; D uncertain. The CDR3 extends over 12 amino acids. From germline, CDR1 is SGHDN and CDR2 FVKESK. V lost 5 bases, J lost 3 bases, and 8 bases lay in between. The DNA of the CDR3 is TGTGCCAGCAGCGGGTTCGACTACGAGCAGTACGTC. Encoded protein: CASSGFDYEQYV.

This clonotype was seen a few times. The chain employs TRBV20-1 and TRBJ2-1; 8 bases match TRBD2. There are 14 residues in the CDR3. CDR1 is DFQATT and CDR2 is SNEGSKA in the germline V gene (reference sequence). The chain's CDR3 is CSARRGDSYNEQFF. CDR3 DNA: TGCAGCGCCCGGCGGGGGGATTCCTACAATGAGCAGTTCTTC.

This clonotype came up many times. The chain has TRBV27 and TRBJ1-5, with a weak D call TRBD1 (6 bases). CDR3 length equals 14 residues. V lost 6 bases to trimming and J lost 4 bases, with 13 bases between them. Germline lookup yields CDR1 MNHEY and CDR2 SMNVEV (reference sequence). CDR3 DNA: TGTGCCAGCAGCTCGACAGGTGGGAATCAGCCCCAGCATTTT. It codes for CASSSTGGNQPQHF.

This clonotype has only a few counts. The V call is TRBV28, the J call TRBJ2-5; TRBD1 or TRBD2 may be the D gene (5 bases each). Germline-derived CDR1 and CDR2 are MDHEN and SYDVKM. This CDR3 is built from 16 residues. V gave up 1 base and J gave up 1 base, with 13 bases separating them. The CDR3 region has the DNA TGTGCCAGCAGTTTATCGGGGTTGGGACCCCAAGAGACCCAGTACTTC. It encodes CASSLSGLGPQETQYF.

V gene TRBV7-9 combines with J gene TRBJ2-1; no definite D call. CDR3 length equals 14 residues. Per the germline V gene, CDR1 is SEHNR and CDR2 is FQNEAQ (reference sequence). V was shortened by 8 bases and J by 3 bases, with 14 bases between the two germline ends. The CDR3 nucleotides are TGTGCCAGCGGAGAGCAGGTTAGCTACAATGAGCAGTTCTTC. Residues: CASGEQVSYNEQFF.

The rearrangement joins TRBV12-3 or TRBV12-4 to TRBJ2-5; 10 bases agree with TRBD2. J lost 2 bases, V lost 6 bases, and 9 bases had no gene match. This CDR3 is built from 16 residues. The chain's CDR3 is CASSWTSGTIQETQYF. The CDR3 DNA is TGTGCCAGCAGCTGGACTAGCGGAACGATACAAGAGACCCAGTACTTC.

The V gene is TRBV29-1, the J gene TRBJ2-7, with a possible D match to TRBD1 (6 bases). The V end was cut by 5 bases, the J end by 0 bases, with 11 bases between. The CDR3 consists of 13 residues. Looked up from germline, CDR1 is SQVTM and CDR2 is ANQGSEA. The CDR3 is CSVMTGNSYEQYF. The CDR3 DNA reads TGCAGCGTTATGACAGGCAACTCCTACGAGCAGTACTTC.

As DNA, the CDR3 is TGCAGTGCGGGCGGGACAGGATACAATGAGCAGTTCTTC. Its translation: CSAGGTGYNEQFF. The chain carries TRBV20-1 and TRBJ2-1, with 8 nucleotides matching TRBD1. The CDR3 has 13 residues. From germline, CDR1 is DFQATT and CDR2 SNEGSKA (reference sequence). The junction had 5 bases not matched to a gene; V was cut back by 6 bases and J by 4 bases.

This rearrangement joins TRBV6-2 or TRBV6-3 to TRBJ2-7; TRBD1 is a possible D gene (6 bases). V lost 6 bases to trimming and J lost 3 bases, with 9 bases between them. The CDR3 covers 12 residues. Germline V gene data show CDR1 as MNHEY and CDR2 as SVGEGT. CDR3 coding DNA: TGTGCCAGCAGCGTCAGGGGCTACGAGCAGTACGTC. Amino acid sequence: CASSVRGYEQYV.

For the CDR3, the DNA is TGTGCCAGCAGTTATCAACGGGGGGATCAGCCCCAGCATTTT. Protein sequence: CASSYQRGDQPQHF. The chain carries TRBV6-5 and TRBJ1-5, with TRBD1 as a possible D gene (5 bases). Germline V gene lookup returns CDR1 MNHEY and CDR2 SVGAGI. The CDR3 has 14 amino acids. V lost 3 bases and J 5 bases, leaving 11 bases between the germline ends.

The rearrangement joins TRBV4-2 to TRBJ2-3; the D is unclear. CDR1 is LGHNA, CDR2 YNFKEQ, per germline. The length of the CDR3 is 14 residues. V lost 0 bases, J lost 4 bases, and 8 bases lay in between. The CDR3, as DNA: TGTGCCAGCAGCCAAGATGTAGGCCCAGATACGCAGTATTTT. Translation: CASSQDVGPDTQYF.

The gene calls are TRBV28 and TRBJ2-1; D remains ambiguous. The CDR3 loop spans 15 amino acids. Per germline, CDR1 MDHEN and CDR2 SYDVKM. The ends were cut back, 6 bases at V and 0 bases at J, with 12 bases in the middle. The CDR3 nucleotides read TGTGCCAGCAGGTCGGCAGAGAGCTCCTACAATGAGCAGTTCTTC. It codes for CASRSAESSYNEQFF.

The J gene is TRBJ1-2, the V gene TRBV7-2; D gene ambiguous. The CDR3 sequence is 11 residues long. CDR1 and CDR2 (germline): SGHTA, FQGNSA. Trimming took off 2 bases at V and 8 bases at J, with 6 bases between the two ends. The CDR3 region has the DNA TGTGCCAGCAGCTTAAGCCACGGCTACACCTTC. Protein product: CASSLSHGYTF.

The chain couples TRBV5-5 to TRBJ1-2; a weak D match, TRBD1 (5 bases). V lost 4 bases and J 7 bases, leaving 17 bases between the germline ends. The CDR3 covers 14 residues. Per germline, CDR1 SGHKS and CDR2 YYEKEE (reference sequence). The CDR3 DNA reads as TGTGCCAGCAGCACGGGACCGTCCGGGAGTGGCTACACCTTC. Protein sequence: CASSTGPSGSGYTF.

The chain recombines TRBV5-5 with TRBJ1-6; D is ambiguous. Trimming removed 3 bases from V and 0 bases from J, with 7 bases in between. The CDR3 runs to 15 residues. The germline V gene encodes CDR1 SGHKS and CDR2 YYEKEE (reference sequence). The CDR3 region is CASSSLSSYNSPLHF. The DNA for the CDR3 is TGTGCCAGCAGCTCGTTAAGCTCCTATAATTCACCCCTCCACTTT.

The rearrangement uses TRBV7-2 and TRBJ2-3, with 11 bases aligning to TRBD2. With V trimmed by 4 bases and J by 3 bases, 6 bases remained unmatched. CDR1 and CDR2 (germline): SGHTA, FQGNSA. CDR3 length equals 16 residues. As DNA, the CDR3 is TGTGCCAGCAGCTCGAGACTAGCGGGGCCGACAGATACGCAGTATTTT. It translates to CASSSRLAGPTDTQYF.

In this sample, this clonotype turned up a few times. The chain links TRBV5-1 to TRBJ2-4; 11 bases align to TRBD2. The ends lost 6 bases at V and 7 bases at J; junction bases unmatched: 9. Germline assignment: CDR1 SGHRS and CDR2 YFSETQ. CDR3 length: 15 residues. CDR3 bases: TGCGCCAGCACCATGACTAGCGGGGCGAAGAACATTCAGTACTTC. As protein: CASTMTSGAKNIQYF.

This clonotype appeared a few times. V usage is TRBV27 and J usage is TRBJ1-3; TRBD1 matches at 8 bases. The CDR3 runs to 13 residues. Germline values: CDR1 MNHEY, CDR2 SMNVEV (reference sequence). The V gene end was trimmed by 7 bases and the J gene end by 4 bases; junction bases not matched to a gene: 3. The CDR3 loop is CASTWTGGNTIYF. DNA for the CDR3: TGTGCCAGCACCTGGACAGGGGGAAACACCATATATTTT.

This clonotype was seen a handful of times. CDR3 protein: CSAMPGSLRKTQYF. The CDR3 nucleotides read TGCAGTGCTATGCCCGGGAGCCTCAGGAAGACCCAGTACTTC. V is TRBV20-1 and J is TRBJ2-5; the D gene is possibly TRBD2 (6 bases). Trimming removed 4 bases at V and 6 bases at J, with 18 bases between. The germline V gene has CDR1 DFQATT and CDR2 SNEGSKA (reference sequence). The CDR3 length is 14 residues.

This chain joins TRBV7-2 and TRBJ1-1, with D maybe TRBD1 (6 bases). This CDR3 contains 13 residues. V lost 1 base to trimming and J lost 7 bases, with 10 bases between them. The germline V gene has CDR1 SGHTA and CDR2 FQGNSA. Written as DNA, the CDR3 is TGTGCCAGCAGCTTAGAGGGGGTCATTGAAGCTTTCTTT. Protein product: CASSLEGVIEAFF.